This TCR beta chain appears in the sequencing data of a study of cytotoxic CD8 clonotypes in ibrutinib-treated CLL. Study-wide context: Researchers reported around 10 relapsed/refractory and approximately 16 treatment-naive patients, 17 of them IGHV unmutated.

Germline values: CDR1 SGHNT, CDR2 YYREEE (reference sequence). V dropped 1 base and J dropped 6 bases, with 10 bases sitting between them. The CDR3 covers 13 residues. The assay was immunoSEQ multiplex PCR, and TCRdb's table has in-frame clones only and misses some. The sample holds some 200,000 clones, about 72% seen once. This clone occurred a few times. The specimen was PBMCs, collected after 24 months of ibrutinib treatment. The receptor was derived from a human donor with chronic lymphocytic leukemia. The V and J genes are TRBV5-4 and TRBJ1-1, with D possibly matching TRBD1 (5 bases). The CDR3 DNA reads as TGTGCCAGCAGCTTGACCGGACACGCTGAAGCTTTCTTT. Translation gives CASSLTGHAEAFF.